This T cell receptor beta chain was retrieved from a study of blood T cell repertoires in COVID-19. The assay was immunoSEQ multiplex PCR, and TCRdb's table has in-frame clones only and misses some. Of around 72,000 clones in the sample, roughly 80% were seen once. Germline CDR1 MNHEY, CDR2 SVGAGI. This CDR3 has 14 amino acids. V shed 6 bases and J 0 bases; nucleotides not matched to a gene: 4. The sequence was obtained from a woman aged 55 to 70 with acute or convalescent COVID-19. The sequenced sample consisted of peripheral blood. V and J are TRBV6-5 and TRBJ2-7; 8 bases align to TRBD1. The CDR3 DNA reads TGTGCCAGCAGACGGGACAGGAACTCCTACGAGCAGTACTTC. This encodes CASRRDRNSYEQYF.